The 23 T cell receptor beta chains below were found in one sample sequenced in a study of beta chain features in type 1 diabetes. Antigens of these TCRs are unknown. TCRB transcripts that were expressed got sequenced, as all of the isolated RNA had been reverse transcribed. Here immunoSEQ multiplex PCR was the method, and the copy in TCRdb shows in-frame clones only, minus some. The table includes approximately 600,000 clones, around 12% detected once. The study's findings and limits: TCRB CDR3s were moderately but significantly shorter in Type 1 diabetes patients in all four CD4+ subsets.

The sample comprised naive CD4+ T cells from blood. These receptors all come from a man aged 30-40 years with type 1 diabetes.

This clone has a handful of counts. This chain connects TRBV6-6 to TRBJ1-2; D is uncertain. V gave up 6 bases and J gave up 5 bases, with 22 bases separating them. This CDR3 contains 16 residues. Germline V gene lookup returns CDR1 MNHNY and CDR2 SVGAGI (reference sequence). This CDR3 reads CASSPPRSGIPYGYTF. CDR3 sequence (DNA): TGTGCCAGCAGCCCTCCCAGGTCGGGGATACCATATGGCTACACCTTC.

For this clone: This CDR3 is also generated by other DNA sequences in the sample. The chain has TRBV10-3 and TRBJ2-7; the D is unclear. Deletions cut 0 bases from V and 0 bases from J, with 0 bases between. Germline V gene sequence: CDR1 ENHRY, CDR2 SYGVKD. The CDR3 contains 12 residues. The CDR3 reads CAISESSYEQYF. The DNA of the CDR3 is TGTGCCATCAGTGAGTCCTCCTACGAGCAGTACTTC.

CDR3 sequence (DNA): TGTGCCAGCAGGTCCGGAGAGACCCAGTACTTC. Protein sequence: CASRSGETQYF. V and J are TRBV7-2 and TRBJ2-5; no clear D. The CDR3 is 11 residues long. Germline V gene sequence: CDR1 SGHTA, CDR2 FQGNSA. V was pared by 6 bases and J by 4 bases, with 6 bases between.

The table lists this clone with a few counts. The chain has TRBV4-3 and TRBJ2-1; D remains unclear. This CDR3 is 16 amino acids long. V lost 1 base and J lost 5, with 15 bases in between. CDR1 and CDR2 (germline): LGHNA, YSLEER. The CDR3 sequence: CASSQVLAATNNEQFF. The CDR3 nucleotides read TGCGCCAGCAGCCAAGTGCTGGCAGCGACGAACAATGAGCAGTTCTTC.

The V call is TRBV5-4, the J call TRBJ2-7; D remains ambiguous. Trimming shortened V by 4 bases and J by 2 bases, and 7 bases separated the two germline ends. The germline V gene encodes CDR1 SGHNT and CDR2 YYREEE (reference sequence). This CDR3 has 12 residues. The CDR3 DNA follows: TGTGCCAGCAGCGTCGAACCCTACGAGCAGTACTTC. Amino acids: CASSVEPYEQYF. The complete variable domain, with remaining parts taken from reference TRBV5-4 and TRBJ2-7, reads ETGVTQSPTHLIKTRGQQVTLRCSSQSGHNTVSWYQQALGQGPQFIFQYYREEENGRGNFPPRFSGLQFPNYSSELNVNALELDDSALYLCASSVEPYEQYFGPGTRLTVT.

The chain uses TRBV5-1 and TRBJ2-3; D might be TRBD1 (5 bases). The V gene's germline CDR1 is SGHRS and CDR2 YFSETQ. The CDR3 sequence is 16 residues long. V dropped 4 bases and J dropped 0 bases, with 15 bases sitting between them. The CDR3 loop reads CASSMDTLSSTDTQYF. The CDR3 DNA is TGCGCCAGCAGCATGGACACTTTGTCCAGCACAGATACGCAGTATTTT.

The chain uses TRBV29-1 and TRBJ1-2; the D is unclear. The V end was cut by 6 bases, the J end by 7 bases, with 12 bases between. This CDR3 comprises 11 residues. Germline CDR1 is SQVTM and CDR2 is ANQGSEA. The CDR3 DNA reads TGCAGCGTCCCCGTGGGCTCTGGCTACACCTTC. Its protein product is CSVPVGSGYTF.

This clone came up a few times. This chain joins TRBV5-1 and TRBJ2-6; 7 nucleotides line up with TRBD1. The germline CDR1 and CDR2 sequences are SGHRS and YFSETQ. This CDR3 region has 19 residues. The trim removed 0 bases at V and 2 bases at J, leaving 11 bases unmatched. CDR3 region: CASSLAPPDRFAGANVLTF. The DNA of the CDR3 is TGCGCCAGCAGCTTGGCCCCACCGGACAGGTTTGCTGGGGCCAACGTCCTGACTTTC.

Turning to this clone: The germline gene is not matched at one end of the junction; a read error may be the cause. The V call is TRBV7-9, the J call TRBJ2-1; 13 nucleotides match TRBD2. The CDR3 has 13 amino acids. Per the germline V gene, CDR1 is SEHNR and CDR2 is FQNEAQ (reference sequence). In nucleotides, the CDR3 is TGCCGCGGGACTAGCGGGAATTACAATGAGCAGTTCTTC. It yields the protein CRGTSGNYNEQFF. Based on the CDR3 plus reference TRBV7-9 and TRBJ2-1, the full variable domain is DTGVSQNPRHKITKRGQNVTFRCDPISEHNRLYWYRQTLGQGPEFLTYFQNEAQLEKSRLLSDRFSAERPKGSFSTLEIQRTEQGDSAMYLCRGTSGNYNEQFFGPGTRLTVL.

This clone was seen a few times. The V and J genes are TRBV4-3 and TRBJ1-6, with 7 bases that match TRBD1. After removal of 0 bases from V and 9 bases from J, the junction contained 8 bases not matched to a gene. The CDR3 covers 16 residues. Germline V gene lookup returns CDR1 LGHNA and CDR2 YSLEER. The CDR3 nucleotides read TGCGCCAGCAGCCAAGAATCCGGGCAGGGGGGTTCACCCCTCCACTTT. Protein sequence: CASSQESGQGGSPLHF.

This clone was seen a few times. J is TRBJ1-2 and V is TRBV2; D possibly corresponds to TRBD1 (6 bases). Trimming took off 8 bases at V and 3 bases at J, with 10 bases between the two ends. Per the germline V gene, CDR1 is SNHLY and CDR2 is FYNNEI. The CDR3 is 12 amino acids. CDR3 in DNA: TGTGCCAGCCGCGGGACACACTATGGCTACACCTTC. Its protein is CASRGTHYGYTF.

This clone came up a few times. Other DNA sequences of this sample code for an identical CDR3. The rearrangement uses TRBV19 and TRBJ1-5; D is perhaps TRBD1 (5 bases). The length of the CDR3 is 14 residues. CDR1 and CDR2 (germline): LNHDA, SQIVND (reference sequence). V lost 5 bases, J lost 2 bases, and 10 bases lay in between. The CDR3 DNA sequence: TGTGCCAGTAGTCAAACAGGAGGCAATCAGCCCCAGCATTTT. Translated: CASSQTGGNQPQHF.

This clone was observed a few times. The chain combines TRBV27 with TRBJ1-1, with D unresolved. The CDR3 length is 14 residues. Germline CDR1 is MNHEY and CDR2 is SMNVEV (reference sequence). Trimming removed 2 bases at V and 1 base at J, with 8 bases between. CDR3 sequence reads: CASSLLAGNTEAFF. The CDR3 region has the DNA TGTGCCAGCAGTTTACTGGCGGGGAACACTGAAGCTTTCTTT.

V is TRBV6-5 and J is TRBJ2-3; 9 bases line up with TRBD2. The J segment lost 2 bases and the V segment lost 5 bases, leaving 5 bases of the junction unmatched. The CDR3 runs to 15 residues. Germline V gene data show CDR1 as MNHEY and CDR2 as SVGAGI. CDR3 protein: CASSKRGAFTDTQYF. The CDR3 nucleotides read TGTGCCAGCAGTAAGCGGGGGGCCTTCACAGATACGCAGTATTTT.

This chain uses TRBV4-3 with TRBJ2-3, with D possibly being TRBD1 (6 bases). This CDR3 contains 16 residues. The ends were cut back, 0 bases at V and 0 bases at J, with 10 bases in the middle. Germline lookup yields CDR1 LGHNA and CDR2 YSLEER. The chain's CDR3 is CASSQEAGVSTDTQYF. CDR3 coding DNA: TGCGCCAGCAGCCAAGAAGCAGGGGTGAGCACAGATACGCAGTATTTT.

In its sample, this clone was seen a few times. The chain links TRBV28 to TRBJ1-2, with 7 bases lining up with TRBD1. This CDR3 has 15 amino acids. Trimming took 5 bases from V and 2 from J; bases not matched to a gene: 8. CDR1 and CDR2 from the germline V gene are MDHEN and SYDVKM. CDR3: CASSPGTALNYGYTF. Here the CDR3 DNA reads TGTGCCAGCAGTCCGGGGACAGCCTTAAACTATGGCTACACCTTC.

The sample holds a few counts of this clone. The rearrangement joins TRBV6-6 to TRBJ1-6; weak D call: TRBD1 (5 bases). Looked up from germline, CDR1 is MNHNY and CDR2 is SVGAGI (reference sequence). The CDR3 loop spans 15 amino acids. V lost 3 bases and J 5 bases, leaving 11 bases between the germline ends. As DNA, the CDR3 is TGTGCCAGCAGTTATCGACAGCTCGATAATTCACCCCTCCACTTT. It yields the protein CASSYRQLDNSPLHF.

The J gene is TRBJ2-6, the V gene TRBV18, with TRBD2 identical over 7 bases. Germline V gene data show CDR1 as KGHSH and CDR2 as LQKENI. CDR3 length: 17 residues. V was pared by 3 bases and J by 0 bases, with 5 bases of the junction left unmatched. The CDR3 DNA reads as TGTGCCAGCTCACCGGGACTACTAAGCTCTGGGGCCAACGTCCTGACTTTC. This codes for CASSPGLLSSGANVLTF.

This chain links TRBV18 with TRBJ2-1; D is possibly TRBD2 (6 bases). The CDR3 runs 15 residues. Germline V gene sequence: CDR1 KGHSH, CDR2 LQKENI. The V and J ends lost 4 bases and 7 bases respectively, with 17 bases between them. The CDR3, as DNA: TGTGCCAGCTCACAGGGAGGAGATTTTAGGAATGAGCAGTTCTTC. Encoded protein: CASSQGGDFRNEQFF. The variable domain in full, with the rest retrieved from reference TRBV18 and TRBJ2-1, is NAGVMQNPRHLVRRRGQEARLRCSPMKGHSHVYWYRQLPEEGLKFMVYLQKENIIDESGMPKERFSAEFPKEGPSILRIQQVVRGDSAAYFCASSQGGDFRNEQFFGPGTRLTVL.

This clone was seen more than once but under ten times. The rearrangement uses TRBV6-1 and TRBJ2-3; D gene unclear. Germline V gives CDR1 MNHNS, CDR2 SASEGT. The CDR3 extends over 13 amino acids. The V end lost 6 bases, the J end lost 1 base, and 8 bases lay between the germline ends. The CDR3 is CASRTGGTDTQYF. CDR3 nucleotides: TGTGCCAGCAGGACTGGGGGCACAGATACGCAGTATTTT.

This clone appeared a few times. The V and J genes are TRBV11-2 and TRBJ1-5, with TRBD1 matching 10 bases. The germline CDR1 and CDR2 sequences are SGHAT and FQNNGV. The length of the CDR3 is 12 residues. Trimming took 4 bases from V and 10 from J; bases not matched to a gene: 1. The CDR3 region is CASSWDRGPQHF. The CDR3 nucleotides read TGTGCCAGCAGCTGGGACAGGGGACCCCAGCATTTT.

The chain combines TRBV29-1 with TRBJ1-2, with 8 bases aligning to TRBD1. This CDR3 region has 13 residues. Germline CDR1 SQVTM, CDR2 ANQGSEA. With V trimmed by 5 bases and J by 4 bases, 6 bases remained unmatched. CDR3 sequence reads: CSVLTDRGYGYTF. In DNA, the CDR3 is TGCAGCGTTTTGACCGACAGGGGCTATGGCTACACCTTC.

This clone was counted only a few times. The chain carries TRBV4-3 and TRBJ1-2; 8 bases are shared with TRBD1. The CDR3 loop spans 14 amino acids. Unmatched junction bases numbered 9, after V lost 4 bases and J lost 8 bases. Germline CDR1 LGHNA, CDR2 YSLEER. CDR3 DNA: TGCGCCAGCAGCCCCCTGACAGGGGTGGAGGGCTACACCTTC. As protein: CASSPLTGVEGYTF.